Below are 2 T cell receptor beta chains sequenced from a single sample in a study of CD8 T cell repertoires and HIV-1 epitope variants. TCRdb keeps only in-frame clones here, not all; method: immunoSEQ multiplex PCR. Among under 100,000 clones listed, roughly four fifths were seen once. Sample: uncultured baseline CD8+ T cells from peripheral blood mononuclear cells (PBMCs). These receptors all stem from a male donor with HIV.

V gene TRBV9 combines with J gene TRBJ2-7; 7 positions agree with TRBD1. The CDR3 runs to 15 residues. Germline CDR1 and CDR2: SGDLS and YYNGEE. Trimming removed 0 bases from V and 7 bases from J; junction bases left unmatched: 10. Written as DNA, the CDR3 is TGTGCCAGCAGCGTAGAAGGGCAGGGGGTGAGGGAGCAGTACTTC. Its translation: CASSVEGQGVREQYF. Full variable domain (rest looked up from reference TRBV9 and TRBJ2-7): DSGVTQTPKHLITATGQRVTLRCSPRSGDLSVYWYQQSLDQGLQFLIQYYNGEERAKGNILERFSAQQFPDLHSELNLSSLELGDSALYFCASSVEGQGVREQYFGPGTRLTVT.

This chain joins TRBV18 and TRBJ2-6; no clear D gene. Germline loops: CDR1 KGHSH, CDR2 LQKENI. The V end lost 4 bases, the J end lost 0 bases, and 16 bases lay between the germline ends. CDR3 size: 18 residues. Here the CDR3 reads CASSLRTGATSGANVLTF. DNA of the CDR3: TGTGCCAGCTCACTACGGACCGGTGCTACCTCTGGGGCCAACGTCCTGACTTTC.